Sequencing of this T cell receptor beta chain was carried out in a study of graft-versus-host responses after intestinal transplantation. About the research overall: Recipients had multivisceral, liver-intestinal, or isolated intestinal transplants. Anti-thymocyte globulin induction preceded two to four years of tacrolimus and steroid maintenance in all recipients. General observations from the study: Ileal or blood samples showed some GvH clones first, and such clones were also found in recipient marrow. Across patients carrying graft-donor T cell macrochimerism, allografts held high graft-versus-host to host-versus-graft clonal ratios.

On this clone itself: Its antigen is not identified.

Sequencing was performed with immunoSEQ multiplex PCR; in TCRdb, only in-frame clones are kept and a portion is missing. The sample includes tens of thousands of clones, roughly 93% of them seen just once. The sequence derives from a human donor who received an intestinal transplant. This sample comprised unstimulated CD8+ T cells sorted from spleen or lymph node cells, obtained before intestinal transplant.

CDR3 loop: CASSWGQTSSYEQYF. CDR3 DNA sequence: TGTGCCAGCAGCTGGGGACAGACTAGCTCCTACGAGCAGTACTTC. V is TRBV7-2 and J is TRBJ2-7; D may be TRBD1 (7 bases). V dropped 4 bases and J dropped 0 bases, with 13 bases sitting between them. Germline values: CDR1 SGHTA, CDR2 FQGNSA. The CDR3 loop spans 15 amino acids.